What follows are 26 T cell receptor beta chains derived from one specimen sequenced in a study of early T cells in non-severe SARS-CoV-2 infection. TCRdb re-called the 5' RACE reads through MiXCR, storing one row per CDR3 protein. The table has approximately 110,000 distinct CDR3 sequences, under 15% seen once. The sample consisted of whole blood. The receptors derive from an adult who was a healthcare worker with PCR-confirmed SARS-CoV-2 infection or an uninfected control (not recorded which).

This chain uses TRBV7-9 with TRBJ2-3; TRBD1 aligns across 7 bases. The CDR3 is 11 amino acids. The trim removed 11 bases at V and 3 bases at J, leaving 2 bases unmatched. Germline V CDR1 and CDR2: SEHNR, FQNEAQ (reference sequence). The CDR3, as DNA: TGTGCCTACAGGGGAACAGATACGCAGTATTTT. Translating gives CAYRGTDTQYF.

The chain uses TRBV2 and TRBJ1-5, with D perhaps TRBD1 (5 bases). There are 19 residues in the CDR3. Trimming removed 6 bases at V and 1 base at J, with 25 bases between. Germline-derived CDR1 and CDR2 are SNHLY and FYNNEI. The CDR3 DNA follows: TGTGCCAGCAGCGATTGGGGCCACGGGGGAGGGAAGAGCAATCAGCCCCAGCATTTT. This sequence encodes CASSDWGHGGGKSNQPQHF.

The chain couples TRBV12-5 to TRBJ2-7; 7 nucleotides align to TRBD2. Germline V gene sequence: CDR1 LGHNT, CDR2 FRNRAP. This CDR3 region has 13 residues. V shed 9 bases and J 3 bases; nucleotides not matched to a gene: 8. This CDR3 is CARSRLAVYEQYF. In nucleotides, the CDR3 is TGTGCTAGAAGCCGGCTAGCGGTCTACGAGCAGTACTTC.

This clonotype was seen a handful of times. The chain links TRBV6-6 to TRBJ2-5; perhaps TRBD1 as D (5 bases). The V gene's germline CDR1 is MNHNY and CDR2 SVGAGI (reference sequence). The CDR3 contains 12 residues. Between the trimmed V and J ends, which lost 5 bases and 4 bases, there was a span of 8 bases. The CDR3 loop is CASSPTGETQYF. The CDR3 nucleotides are TGTGCCAGCAGTCCCACAGGAGAGACCCAGTACTTC.

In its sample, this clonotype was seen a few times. CDR3 protein: CASSPMDRKIRMNTEAFF. The CDR3 nucleotides read TGTGCCAGCTCCCCGATGGACAGAAAAATACGCATGAACACTGAAGCTTTCTTT. The chain couples TRBV18 to TRBJ1-1, with D possibly matching TRBD1 (6 bases). The germline V and J ends were trimmed by 6 bases and 0 bases, with 23 bases remaining between them. Germline V gene data show CDR1 as KGHSH and CDR2 as LQKENI. This CDR3 is built from 18 residues.

CDR3 in amino acids: CASSKLWNEQFF. The CDR3 DNA follows: TGTGCCAGCAGCAAACTTTGGAATGAGCAGTTCTTC. V usage is TRBV21-1 and J usage is TRBJ2-1. TRBV21-1 is deemed a pseudogene. This CDR3 contains 12 residues.

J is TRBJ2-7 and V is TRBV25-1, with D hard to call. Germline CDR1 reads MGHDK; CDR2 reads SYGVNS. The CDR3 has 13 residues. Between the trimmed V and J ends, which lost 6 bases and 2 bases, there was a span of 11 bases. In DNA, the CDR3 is TGTGCCAGCAGCCCTGTGGGCACCTACGAGCAGTACTTC. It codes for CASSPVGTYEQYF.

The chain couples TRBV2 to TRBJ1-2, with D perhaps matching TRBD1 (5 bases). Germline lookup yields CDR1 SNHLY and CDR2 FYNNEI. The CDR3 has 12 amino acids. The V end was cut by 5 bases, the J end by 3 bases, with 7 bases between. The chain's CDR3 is CASSPGYYGYTF. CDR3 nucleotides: TGTGCCAGCAGTCCAGGGTACTATGGCTACACCTTC.

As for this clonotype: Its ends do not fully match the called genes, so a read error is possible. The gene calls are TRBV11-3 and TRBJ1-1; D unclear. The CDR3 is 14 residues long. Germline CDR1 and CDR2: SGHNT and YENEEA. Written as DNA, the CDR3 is TGTCCCAGCAGCTTGAGGGCTGAAAATCCTGAAGCTTTCTTT. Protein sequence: CPSSLRAENPEAFF.

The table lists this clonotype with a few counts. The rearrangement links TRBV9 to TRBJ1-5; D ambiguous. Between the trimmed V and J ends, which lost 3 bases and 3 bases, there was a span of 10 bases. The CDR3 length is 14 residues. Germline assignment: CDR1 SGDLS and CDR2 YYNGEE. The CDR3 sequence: CASSAGNLNQPQHF. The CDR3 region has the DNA TGTGCCAGCAGCGCGGGGAACCTCAATCAGCCCCAGCATTTT.

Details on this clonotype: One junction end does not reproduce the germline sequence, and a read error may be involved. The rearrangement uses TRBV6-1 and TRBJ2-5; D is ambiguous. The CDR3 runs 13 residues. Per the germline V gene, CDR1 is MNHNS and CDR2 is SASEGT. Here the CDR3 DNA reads TGTGCCAGCAGTGAACAGTTGAGAGAGGCCCAGTACTTC. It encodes CASSEQLREAQYF.

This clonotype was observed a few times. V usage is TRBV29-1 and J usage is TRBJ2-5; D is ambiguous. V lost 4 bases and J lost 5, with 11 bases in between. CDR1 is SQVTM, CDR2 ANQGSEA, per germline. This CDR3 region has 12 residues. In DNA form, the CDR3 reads TGCAGCGTTGCTGGACCGCCGGAGACCCAGTACTTC. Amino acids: CSVAGPPETQYF.

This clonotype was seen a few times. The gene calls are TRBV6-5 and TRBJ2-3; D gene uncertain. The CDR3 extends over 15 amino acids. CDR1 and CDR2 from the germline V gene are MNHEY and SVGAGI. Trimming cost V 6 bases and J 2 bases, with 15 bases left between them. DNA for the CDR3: TGTGCCAGCAGCCCGACTGATAACCCCACAGATACGCAGTATTTT. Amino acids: CASSPTDNPTDTQYF.

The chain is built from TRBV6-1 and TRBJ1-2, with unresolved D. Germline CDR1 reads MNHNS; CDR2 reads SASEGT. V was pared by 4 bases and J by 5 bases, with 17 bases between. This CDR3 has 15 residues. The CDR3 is CASSVGRPGEYGYTF. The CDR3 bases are TGTGCCAGCAGTGTGGGCAGGCCTGGGGAATATGGCTACACCTTC.

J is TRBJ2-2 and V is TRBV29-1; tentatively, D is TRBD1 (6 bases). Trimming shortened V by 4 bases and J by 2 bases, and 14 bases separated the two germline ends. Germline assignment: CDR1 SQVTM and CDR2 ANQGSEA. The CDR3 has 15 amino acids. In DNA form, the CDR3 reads TGCAGCGTTGTGAGGACAGAAGAAAACACCGGGGAGCTGTTTTTT. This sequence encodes CSVVRTEENTGELFF.

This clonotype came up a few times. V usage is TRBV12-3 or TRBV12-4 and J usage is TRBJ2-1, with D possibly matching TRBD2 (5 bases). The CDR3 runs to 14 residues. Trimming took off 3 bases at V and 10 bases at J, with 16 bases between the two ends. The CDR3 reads CASSFGLPGVEQFF. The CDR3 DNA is TGTGCCAGCAGTTTTGGACTCCCTGGGGTGGAGCAGTTCTTC.

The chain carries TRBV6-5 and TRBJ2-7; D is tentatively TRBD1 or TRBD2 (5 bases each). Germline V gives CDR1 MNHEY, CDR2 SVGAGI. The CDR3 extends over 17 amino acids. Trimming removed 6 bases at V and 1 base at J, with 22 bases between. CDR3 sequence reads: CASSPRRTGTGSYEQYF. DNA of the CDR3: TGTGCCAGCAGCCCTCGGAGGACTGGGACGGGATCCTACGAGCAGTACTTC.

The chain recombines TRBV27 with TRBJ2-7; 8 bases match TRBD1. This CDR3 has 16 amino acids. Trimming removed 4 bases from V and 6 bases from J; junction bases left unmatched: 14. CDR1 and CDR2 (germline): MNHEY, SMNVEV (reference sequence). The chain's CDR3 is CASSSPGGPSPAEQYF. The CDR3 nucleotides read TGTGCCAGCAGTTCGCCAGGGGGCCCCAGCCCCGCCGAGCAGTACTTC.

In DNA, the CDR3 is TGTGCCAGCAGCTTAGGGTGGGGACACATTAAATCCTCAGAGACCCAGTACTTC. This gives the protein CASSLGWGHIKSSETQYF. This rearrangement joins TRBV11-2 to TRBJ2-5; TRBD1 is a possible D gene (6 bases). V was clipped by 1 base and J by 4 bases, with 22 bases between them. The CDR3 extends over 18 amino acids. Germline loops: CDR1 SGHAT, CDR2 FQNNGV.

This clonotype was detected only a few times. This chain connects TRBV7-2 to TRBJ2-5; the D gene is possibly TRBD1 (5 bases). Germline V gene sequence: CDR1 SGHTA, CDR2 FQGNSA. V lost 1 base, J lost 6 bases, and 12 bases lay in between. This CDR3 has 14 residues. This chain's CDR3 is CASSLVGHRQTQYF. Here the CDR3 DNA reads TGTGCCAGCAGCTTAGTAGGCCACAGGCAGACCCAGTACTTC. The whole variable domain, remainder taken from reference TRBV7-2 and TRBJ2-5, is GAGVSQSPSNKVTEKGKDVELRCDPISGHTALYWYRQSLGQGLEFLIYFQGNSAPDKSGLPSDRFSAERTGGSVSTLTIQRTQQEDSAVYLCASSLVGHRQTQYFGPGTRLLVL.

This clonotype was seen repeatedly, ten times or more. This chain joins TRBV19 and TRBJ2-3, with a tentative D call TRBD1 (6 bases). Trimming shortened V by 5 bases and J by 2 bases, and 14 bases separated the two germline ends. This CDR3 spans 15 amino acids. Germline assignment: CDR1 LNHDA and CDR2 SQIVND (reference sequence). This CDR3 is CASSPRTVPTDTQYF. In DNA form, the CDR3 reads TGTGCCAGTAGTCCTCGGACAGTTCCCACAGATACGCAGTATTTT.

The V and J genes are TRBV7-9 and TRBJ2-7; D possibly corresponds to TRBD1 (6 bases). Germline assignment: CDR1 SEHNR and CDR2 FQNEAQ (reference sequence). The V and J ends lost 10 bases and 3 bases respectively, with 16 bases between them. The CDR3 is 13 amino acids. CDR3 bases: TGTGCCATAGCAAGGGGGAGCAGCTACGAGCAGTACTTC. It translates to CAIARGSSYEQYF.

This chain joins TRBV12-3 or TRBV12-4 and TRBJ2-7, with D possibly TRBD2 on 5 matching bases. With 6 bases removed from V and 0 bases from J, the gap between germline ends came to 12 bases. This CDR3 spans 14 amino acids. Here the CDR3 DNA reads TGTGCCAGCAGAGAAAGCGGTTACTCCTACGAGCAGTACTTC. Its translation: CASRESGYSYEQYF.

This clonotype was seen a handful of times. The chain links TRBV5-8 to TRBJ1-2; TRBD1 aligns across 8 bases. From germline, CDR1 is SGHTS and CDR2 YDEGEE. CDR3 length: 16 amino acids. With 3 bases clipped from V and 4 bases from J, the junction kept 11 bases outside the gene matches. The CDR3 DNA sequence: TGTGCCAGCAGCTGGGGACAGGAAAAGCCCCTCTATGGCTACACCTTC. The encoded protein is CASSWGQEKPLYGYTF.

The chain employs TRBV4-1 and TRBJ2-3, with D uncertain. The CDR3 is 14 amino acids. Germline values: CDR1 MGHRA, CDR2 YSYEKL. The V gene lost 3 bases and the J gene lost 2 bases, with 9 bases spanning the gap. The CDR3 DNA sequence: TGCGCCAGCAGCCAGTTACAGAACACAGATACGCAGTATTTT. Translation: CASSQLQNTDTQYF.

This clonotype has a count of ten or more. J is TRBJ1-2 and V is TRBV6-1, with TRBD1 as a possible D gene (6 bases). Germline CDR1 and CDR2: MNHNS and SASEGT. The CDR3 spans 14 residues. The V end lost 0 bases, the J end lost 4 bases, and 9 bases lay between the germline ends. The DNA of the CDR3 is TGTGCCAGCAGTGAAGCCAGGGGAGTCTATGGCTACACCTTC. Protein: CASSEARGVYGYTF.